This T cell receptor (beta chain) was sequenced for a study of cytotoxic CD8 clonotypes in ibrutinib-treated CLL. About the research overall: Among the patients, around ten presented as relapsed/refractory and fewer than 16 as treatment-naive; approximately 17 showed unmutated IGHV. About 25 partial and 2 complete responses; at median approximately 70 months, about 14 remitted, roughly 12 progressed. Study-wide points: Clonality went higher at ibrutinib response and then dropped back toward baseline at progression.

Depths of 1 in 200,000 to 1 in 1 million T cells were the sequencing target. Only in-frame clones appear in the TCRdb table, and some are missing; sequencing was by immunoSEQ multiplex PCR. The top ten hold over 15% of the sample, which has about 250,000 clones, 70% seen once. With respect to this clone: Its antigen is not identified.

CDR3 size: 14 residues. The germline V gene has CDR1 MDHEN and CDR2 SYDVKM. J lost 6 bases, V lost 6 bases, and 11 bases had no gene match. The chain carries TRBV28 and TRBJ2-7; TRBD1 matches at 7 bases. This receptor was identified in a human donor with chronic lymphocytic leukemia. The sequenced sample was PBMCs, obtained after 24 months of ibrutinib treatment. The CDR3 sequence is CASREQGVISEQYF. CDR3 nucleotides: TGTGCCAGCAGAGAGCAGGGGGTAATAAGCGAGCAGTACTTC.